These 32 T cell receptor beta chains originate from one sample sequenced in a study of OX40 agonist ivuxolimab in advanced cancers. Libraries were prepared by immunoSEQ multiplex PCR; TCRdb keeps only in-frame clonotypes and omits some of them. The table lists more than 90,000 clones, about 80% of them singletons. Sequencing was performed on CD4+ or CD8+ T cells sorted from blood, taken in a trial of the OX40 agonist ivuxolimab. These receptors were obtained from an adult with an advanced solid tumor such as melanoma, head and neck, liver or kidney cancer.

This clone was counted a single time. The chain is built from TRBV5-1 and TRBJ2-7, with TRBD2 identical over 7 bases. CDR1 is SGHRS, CDR2 YFSETQ, per germline. Trimming cost V 4 bases and J 0 bases; bases outside gene matches: 4. The CDR3 consists of 14 residues. CDR3 region: CASSPGGYSYEQYF. DNA of the CDR3: TGCGCCAGCAGCCCCGGGGGGTACTCCTACGAGCAGTACTTC.

V is TRBV5-6 and J is TRBJ1-4, with D maybe TRBD1 (6 bases). With 0 bases removed from V and 0 bases from J, the gap between germline ends came to 6 bases. Per the germline V gene, CDR1 is SGHDT and CDR2 is YYEEEE. This CDR3 region has 15 residues. DNA for the CDR3: TGTGCCAGCAGCTTGGCAGGGGCAACTAATGAAAAACTGTTTTTT. As protein: CASSLAGATNEKLFF.

This clone was counted only a few times. The chain uses TRBV19 and TRBJ2-7; unclear D gene. Trimming took off 5 bases at V and 2 bases at J, with 13 bases between the two ends. Per germline, CDR1 LNHDA and CDR2 SQIVND (reference sequence). The CDR3 spans 14 residues. The CDR3 loop is CASSPRLSAYEQYF. In nucleotides, the CDR3 is TGTGCCAGTAGTCCCCGACTCTCAGCCTACGAGCAGTACTTC.

This clone was seen only a few times. The gene calls are TRBV5-8 and TRBJ1-5; D possibly corresponds to TRBD1 (6 bases). Germline CDR1 reads SGHTS; CDR2 reads YDEGEE. The CDR3 has 15 residues. The ends were cut back, 2 bases at V and 2 bases at J, with 11 bases in the middle. The CDR3 region is CASSLWAGGNQPQHF. As DNA, the CDR3 is TGTGCCAGCAGCTTATGGGCAGGGGGCAATCAGCCCCAGCATTTT.

The V call is TRBV5-6, the J call TRBJ2-7; 7 bases are a match to TRBD2. CDR3 length: 16 amino acids. Germline values: CDR1 SGHDT, CDR2 YYEEEE. V was clipped by 4 bases and J by 6 bases; unmatched bases: 16. CDR3 sequence reads: CASSVASGLGVFEQYF. In DNA, the CDR3 is TGTGCCAGCAGCGTAGCAAGCGGACTAGGAGTCTTCGAGCAGTACTTC. The variable domain in full, with the rest retrieved from reference TRBV5-6 and TRBJ2-7, is DAGVTQSPTHLIKTRGQQVTLRCSPKSGHDTVSWYQQALGQGPQFIFQYYEEEERQRGNFPDRFSGHQFPNYSSELNVNALLLGDSALYLCASSVASGLGVFEQYFGPGTRLTVT.

The V gene is TRBV19, the J gene TRBJ1-2; the D is unclear. Trimming removed 5 bases at V and 0 bases at J, with 13 bases between. Germline V gives CDR1 LNHDA, CDR2 SQIVND (reference sequence). The length of the CDR3 is 15 residues. The CDR3 region has the DNA TGTGCCAGTAGTCCCAGGAACACGGCTAACTATGGCTACACCTTC. Translating it yields CASSPRNTANYGYTF. The full variable domain, with the rest looked up from reference TRBV19 and TRBJ1-2, is DGGITQSPKYLFRKEGQNVTLSCEQNLNHDAMYWYRQDPGQGLRLIYYSQIVNDFQKGDIAEGYSVSREKKESFPLTVTSAQKNPTAFYLCASSPRNTANYGYTFGSGTRLTVV.

The chain carries TRBV6-5 and TRBJ1-5; D unresolved. Trimming cost V 6 bases and J 3 bases, with 9 bases left between them. The CDR3 length is 13 residues. Germline V lookup: CDR1 MNHEY, CDR2 SVGAGI. As DNA, the CDR3 is TGTGCCAGCAGCGACGGCTACAATCAGCCCCAGCATTTT. Translated, it gives CASSDGYNQPQHF.

In nucleotides, the CDR3 is TGCAGCGTTGAAGATCCCTGGATGAACACTGAAGCTTTCTTT. Encoded protein: CSVEDPWMNTEAFF. V is TRBV29-1 and J is TRBJ1-1; D not resolved. CDR3 length: 14 amino acids. The ends were cut back, 0 bases at V and 0 bases at J, with 8 bases in the middle. Germline V gene sequence: CDR1 SQVTM, CDR2 ANQGSEA.

The chain recombines TRBV30 with TRBJ2-5; either TRBD1 or TRBD2 may fit D (5 bases each). CDR1 and CDR2 (germline): GTSNPN, SVGIG (reference sequence). This CDR3 is 13 amino acids long. Trimming left V 5 bases short and J 11 bases short, with 21 bases between. This CDR3 reads CAWYSRSGSGQYF. DNA for the CDR3: TGTGCCTGGTACTCGAGATCGGGATCAGGGCAGTACTTC.

This clone was seen a single time. The V and J genes are TRBV9 and TRBJ2-3; either TRBD1 or TRBD2 may fit D (5 bases each). CDR3 length: 15 residues. The ends were cut back, 4 bases at V and 2 bases at J, with 14 bases in the middle. Germline values: CDR1 SGDLS, CDR2 YYNGEE. The CDR3 reads CASSLGTLPTDTQYF. The CDR3 DNA is TGTGCCAGCAGCCTCGGGACGCTACCCACAGATACGCAGTATTTT.

J is TRBJ1-1 and V is TRBV7-9; D might be TRBD1 (6 bases). This CDR3 is 16 amino acids long. Germline-derived CDR1 and CDR2 are SEHNR and FQNEAQ (reference sequence). Trimming cost V 0 bases and J 1 base, with 12 bases left between them. The CDR3 reads CASSLAKTGSNTEAFF. The CDR3 DNA reads TGTGCCAGCAGCTTAGCTAAGACAGGCTCGAACACTGAAGCTTTCTTT.

The genes are TRBV5-5 and TRBJ2-7; the D gene is possibly TRBD1 (7 bases). This CDR3 spans 12 amino acids. Trimming took off 2 bases at V and 6 bases at J, with 9 bases between the two ends. CDR1 and CDR2 (germline): SGHKS, YYEKEE (reference sequence). CDR3 residues: CASSFQGGEQYF. For the CDR3, the DNA is TGTGCCAGCAGCTTTCAGGGGGGCGAGCAGTACTTC. Together with reference TRBV5-5 and TRBJ2-7, the CDR3 gives the full variable domain: DAGVTQSPTHLIKTRGQQVTLRCSPISGHKSVSWYQQVLGQGPQFIFQYYEKEERGRGNFPDRFSARQFPNYSSELNVNALLLGDSALYLCASSFQGGEQYFGPGTRLTVT.

This chain uses TRBV19 with TRBJ2-7, with TRBD2 matching 8 bases. CDR3 length equals 15 residues. Trimming removed 5 bases from V and 3 bases from J; junction bases left unmatched: 9. From germline, CDR1 is LNHDA and CDR2 SQIVND (reference sequence). The CDR3 nucleotides read TGTGCCAGTAGTGATGGGGCCAGCGGGAGCTACGAGCAGTACTTC. Its translation: CASSDGASGSYEQYF.

This clone has just a few counts. The V and J genes are TRBV18 and TRBJ1-1, with TRBD1 matching over 9 bases. Per germline, CDR1 KGHSH and CDR2 LQKENI. V lost 8 bases, J lost 0 bases, and 13 bases stayed unmatched. This CDR3 comprises 17 residues. The CDR3 DNA sequence: TGTGCCAGCACGTTGGGACAGGGACCCCTTATGAACACTGAAGCTTTCTTT. It codes for CASTLGQGPLMNTEAFF.

This chain links TRBV30 with TRBJ1-6, with TRBD1 as a possible D gene (5 bases). Germline-derived CDR1 and CDR2 are GTSNPN and SVGIG (reference sequence). Deletions cut 2 bases from V and 5 bases from J, with 10 bases between. The CDR3 is 14 residues long. The CDR3 DNA reads as TGTGCCTGGAGTCTGACAGAAAATAATTCACCCCTCCACTTT. It yields the protein CAWSLTENNSPLHF.

This clone has a handful of counts. V is TRBV10-3 and J is TRBJ2-2; no firm D call. V lost 2 bases, J lost 5 bases, and 9 bases lay in between. The CDR3 contains 14 residues. Germline values: CDR1 ENHRY, CDR2 SYGVKD. The CDR3 coding sequence is TGTGCCATCAGTGAGAGAGGCGGAACCGGGGAGCTGTTTTTT. Protein: CAISERGGTGELFF.

The rearrangement joins TRBV7-9 to TRBJ1-2; D is possibly TRBD1 (5 bases). The CDR3 totals 13 residues. The germline V gene has CDR1 SEHNR and CDR2 FQNEAQ (reference sequence). V shed 0 bases and J shed 6 bases, with 8 bases lying between them. In nucleotides, the CDR3 is TGTGCCAGCAGCTTAGCGGGGCCAGATGGCTACACCTTC. This encodes CASSLAGPDGYTF.

As DNA, the CDR3 is TGTGCCAGCAGATCCGGAGAGGTCCTAGCCAAAAACATTCAGTACTTC. Protein product: CASRSGEVLAKNIQYF. The chain recombines TRBV7-2 with TRBJ2-4; no reliable D call. This CDR3 is 16 amino acids long. Germline V lookup: CDR1 SGHTA, CDR2 FQGNSA. V lost 6 bases and J lost 0, with 15 bases in between.

The genes are TRBV6-1 and TRBJ1-4, with D possibly being TRBD1 (5 bases). Germline lookup yields CDR1 MNHNS and CDR2 SASEGT. This CDR3 region has 15 residues. The ends were cut back, 7 bases at V and 7 bases at J, with 19 bases in the middle. CDR3 coding DNA: TGTGCCAGCAAACTCACCGGGACCCGGAGTGAAAAACTGTTTTTT. Translating it yields CASKLTGTRSEKLFF.

CDR3 nucleotide sequence: TGTGCCAGCAGCTTGAGGTGGGACTACTCCTACGAGCAGTACTTC. The encoded protein is CASSLRWDYSYEQYF. The chain carries TRBV5-8 and TRBJ2-7; 7 nucleotides align to TRBD2. Germline V CDR1 and CDR2: SGHTS, YDEGEE. J gave up 0 bases and V 1 base, and 4 bases lay outside the gene matches. The CDR3 covers 15 residues.

V is TRBV7-8 and J is TRBJ2-3; the match to TRBD2 covers 7 bases. Germline-derived CDR1 and CDR2 are SGHVS and FQNEAQ. The CDR3 spans 17 residues. V dropped 3 bases and J dropped 0; count of bases not matched to a gene: 9. The DNA for the CDR3 is TGTGCCAGCAGCTTCCCGGCGGGGGAGGCTAGCACAGATACGCAGTATTTT. Translating gives CASSFPAGEASTDTQYF. The variable domain in full, with the rest retrieved from reference TRBV7-8 and TRBJ2-3, is GAGVSQSPRYKVAKRGQDVALRCDPISGHVSLFWYQQALGQGPEFLTYFQNEAQLDKSGLPSDRFFAERPEGSVSTLKIQRTQQEDSAVYLCASSFPAGEASTDTQYFGPGTRLTVL.

The J gene is TRBJ2-1, the V gene TRBV5-6, with D tentatively TRBD1 (6 bases). V was cut by 3 bases and J by 0 bases, with 10 bases left in between. The length of the CDR3 is 15 residues. The germline CDR1 and CDR2 sequences are SGHDT and YYEEEE. CDR3 in amino acids: CASSWDIGSYNEQFF. The CDR3 nucleotides are TGTGCCAGCAGCTGGGACATCGGCTCCTACAATGAGCAGTTCTTC.

The rearrangement joins TRBV19 to TRBJ1-5; TRBD1 aligns across 8 bases. The CDR3 spans 14 residues. The germline V gene encodes CDR1 LNHDA and CDR2 SQIVND (reference sequence). After removal of 5 bases from V and 7 bases from J, the junction contained 7 bases not matched to a gene. As DNA, the CDR3 is TGTGCCAGTAGTCCAACGACAGGGGTCCAGCCCCAGCATTTT. Its translation is CASSPTTGVQPQHF.

The chain links TRBV6-6 to TRBJ1-5, with D perhaps matching TRBD1 (6 bases). Trimming stripped 4 bases from V and 8 bases from J, with 18 bases between. The length of the CDR3 is 15 residues. Per the germline V gene, CDR1 is MNHNY and CDR2 is SVGAGI (reference sequence). Here the CDR3 DNA reads TGTGCCAGCAGTTCCAGGGGCAGGCAATCAGAGCCCCAGCATTTT. Protein: CASSSRGRQSEPQHF.

This clone was counted between two and nine times. The chain recombines TRBV19 with TRBJ2-5; tentatively, D is TRBD1 or TRBD2 (7 bases each). The CDR3 loop spans 15 amino acids. Germline-derived CDR1 and CDR2 are LNHDA and SQIVND (reference sequence). V lost 2 bases and J lost 0, with 10 bases in between. The CDR3 region has the DNA TGTGCCAGTAGTATACAGGGGGGGTACCAAGAGACCCAGTACTTC. Residues: CASSIQGGYQETQYF.

The CDR3 sequence: CASSPYASLREGETQYF. For the CDR3, the DNA is TGTGCCAGCTCACCATACGCATCCCTCAGGGAGGGGGAGACCCAGTACTTC. This chain joins TRBV18 and TRBJ2-5; TRBD2 agrees at 7 bases. The germline V gene encodes CDR1 KGHSH and CDR2 LQKENI. Trimming cost V 2 bases and J 5 bases; bases outside gene matches: 14. This CDR3 spans 17 amino acids.

The V and J genes are TRBV2 and TRBJ2-7; possibly TRBD1 for D (5 bases). Trimming pared 5 bases from V and 3 bases from J, leaving 11 bases between. This CDR3 contains 13 residues. Germline loops: CDR1 SNHLY, CDR2 FYNNEI. CDR3 region: CASSRSRDYEQYF. The CDR3 nucleotides read TGTGCCAGCAGTCGAAGCAGGGACTACGAGCAGTACTTC.

This rearrangement joins TRBV5-1 to TRBJ1-2, with TRBD1 matching over 8 bases. CDR3 length equals 12 residues. V lost 3 bases to trimming and J lost 7 bases; unmatched junction nucleotides: 2. CDR1 and CDR2 (germline): SGHRS, YFSETQ. The CDR3 reads CASSWDRLGYTF. DNA for the CDR3: TGCGCCAGCAGCTGGGACAGGCTTGGCTACACCTTC.

This clone occurred once. The chain is built from TRBV27 and TRBJ1-3, with D hard to call. Germline V gene data show CDR1 as MNHEY and CDR2 as SMNVEV (reference sequence). The CDR3 has 15 residues. V gave up 6 bases and J gave up 1 base, with 13 bases separating them. The DNA for the CDR3 is TGTGCCAGCAGCCCCCTTAAGGATTCTGGAAACACCATATATTTT. Translation gives CASSPLKDSGNTIYF.

This chain links TRBV19 with TRBJ2-7; TRBD1 is a possible D gene (5 bases). The CDR3 is 13 amino acids. Trimming cost V 5 bases and J 7 bases, with 15 bases left between them. Germline V gives CDR1 LNHDA, CDR2 SQIVND (reference sequence). The CDR3 coding sequence is TGTGCCAGTAGTGTGCTAGGGGCCCGGGAGCAGTACTTC. Translated, it gives CASSVLGAREQYF.

This clone appeared once. The rearrangement uses TRBV7-2 and TRBJ2-7; no firm D call. CDR3 size: 13 residues. Trimming left V 6 bases short and J 3 bases short, with 12 bases between. Germline CDR1 is SGHTA and CDR2 is FQGNSA. The CDR3 sequence is CASSLGDDYEQYF. As DNA, the CDR3 is TGTGCCAGCAGTCTAGGAGATGACTACGAGCAGTACTTC. Filled out from reference TRBV7-2 and TRBJ2-7, the complete variable domain reads GAGVSQSPSNKVTEKGKDVELRCDPISGHTALYWYRQSLGQGLEFLIYFQGNSAPDKSGLPSDRFSAERTGGSVSTLTIQRTQQEDSAVYLCASSLGDDYEQYFGPGTRLTVT.

This clone has just a few counts. The gene calls are TRBV27 and TRBJ2-7; 7 nucleotides match TRBD1. CDR1 and CDR2 (germline): MNHEY, SMNVEV (reference sequence). V shed 5 bases, J shed 6 bases, and the junction held 4 bases outside the gene matches. The CDR3 spans 12 residues. CDR3 sequence (DNA): TGTGCCAGCAGTGTCGACAGGGTCGAGCAGTACTTC. It specifies CASSVDRVEQYF.